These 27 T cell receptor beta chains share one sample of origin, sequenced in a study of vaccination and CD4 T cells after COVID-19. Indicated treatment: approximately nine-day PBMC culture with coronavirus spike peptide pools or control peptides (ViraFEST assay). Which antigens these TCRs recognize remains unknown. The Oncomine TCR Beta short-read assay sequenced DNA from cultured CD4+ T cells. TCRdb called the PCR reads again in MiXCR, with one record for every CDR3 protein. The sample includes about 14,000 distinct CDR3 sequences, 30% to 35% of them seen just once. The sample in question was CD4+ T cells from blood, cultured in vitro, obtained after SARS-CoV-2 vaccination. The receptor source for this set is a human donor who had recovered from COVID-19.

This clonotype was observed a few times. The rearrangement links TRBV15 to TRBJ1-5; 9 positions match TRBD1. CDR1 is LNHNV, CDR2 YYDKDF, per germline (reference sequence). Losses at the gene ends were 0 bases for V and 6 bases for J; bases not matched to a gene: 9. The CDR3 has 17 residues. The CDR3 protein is CATSRDGWGQGLQPQHF. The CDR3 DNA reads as TGTGCCACCAGCAGAGATGGGTGGGGACAGGGACTTCAGCCCCAGCATTTT.

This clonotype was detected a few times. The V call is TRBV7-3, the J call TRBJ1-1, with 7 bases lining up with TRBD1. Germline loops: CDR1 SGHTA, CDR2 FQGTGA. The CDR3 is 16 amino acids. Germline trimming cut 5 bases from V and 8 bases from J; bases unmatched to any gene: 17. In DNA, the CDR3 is TGTGCCAGCAGCCCAGGGGGGGTCGGGGGCCTGGGGGAAGCTTTCTTT. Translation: CASSPGGVGGLGEAFF.

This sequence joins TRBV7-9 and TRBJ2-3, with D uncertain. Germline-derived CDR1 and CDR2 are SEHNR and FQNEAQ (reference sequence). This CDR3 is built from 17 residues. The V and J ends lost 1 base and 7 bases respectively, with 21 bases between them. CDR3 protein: CASSLGLEARLTYTQYF. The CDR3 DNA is TGTGCCAGCAGCTTAGGTTTAGAAGCCCGCCTCACGTATACGCAGTATTTT.

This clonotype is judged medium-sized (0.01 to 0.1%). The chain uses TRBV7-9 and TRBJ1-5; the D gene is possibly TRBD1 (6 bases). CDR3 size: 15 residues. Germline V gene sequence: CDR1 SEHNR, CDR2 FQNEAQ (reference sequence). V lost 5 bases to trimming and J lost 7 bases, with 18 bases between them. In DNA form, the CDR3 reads TGTGCCAGCAGCCCCACGAGTGGGGGGCTCCAGCCCCAGCATTTT. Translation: CASSPTSGGLQPQHF.

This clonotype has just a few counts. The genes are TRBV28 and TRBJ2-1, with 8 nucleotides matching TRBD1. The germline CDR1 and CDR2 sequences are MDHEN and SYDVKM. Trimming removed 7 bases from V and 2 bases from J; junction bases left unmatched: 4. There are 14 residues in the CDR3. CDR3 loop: CASTLTGAYNEQFF. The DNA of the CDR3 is TGTGCCAGCACCCTGACAGGGGCCTACAATGAGCAGTTCTTC.

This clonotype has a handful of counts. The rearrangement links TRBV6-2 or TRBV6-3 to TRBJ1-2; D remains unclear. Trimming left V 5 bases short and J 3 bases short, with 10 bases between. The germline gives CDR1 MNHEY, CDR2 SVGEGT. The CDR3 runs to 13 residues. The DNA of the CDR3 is TGTGCCAGCAGTCGGGTCAGCTACTATGGCTACACCTTC. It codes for CASSRVSYYGYTF.

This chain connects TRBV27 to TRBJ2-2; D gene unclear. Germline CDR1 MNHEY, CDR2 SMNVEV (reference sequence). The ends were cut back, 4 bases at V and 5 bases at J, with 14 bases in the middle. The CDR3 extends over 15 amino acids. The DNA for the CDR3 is TGTGCCAGCAGTTCCACGGGCCTATCAACCGGGGAGCTGTTTTTT. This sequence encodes CASSSTGLSTGELFF.

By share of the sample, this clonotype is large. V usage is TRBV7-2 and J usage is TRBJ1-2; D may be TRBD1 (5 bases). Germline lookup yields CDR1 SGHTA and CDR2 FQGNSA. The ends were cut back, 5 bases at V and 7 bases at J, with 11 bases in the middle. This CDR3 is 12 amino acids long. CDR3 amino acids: CASSALGVGYTF. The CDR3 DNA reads TGTGCCAGCAGCGCCTTGGGGGTTGGCTACACCTTC. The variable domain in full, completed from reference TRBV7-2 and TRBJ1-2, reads GAGVSQSPSNKVTEKGKDVELRCDPISGHTALYWYRQSLGQGLEFLIYFQGNSAPDKSGLPSDRFSAERTGGSVSTLTIQRTQQEDSAVYLCASSALGVGYTFGSGTRLTVV.

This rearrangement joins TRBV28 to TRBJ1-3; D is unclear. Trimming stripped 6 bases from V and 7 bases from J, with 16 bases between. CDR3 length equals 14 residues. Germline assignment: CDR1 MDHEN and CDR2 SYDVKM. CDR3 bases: TGTGCCAGCAGCGCCCCGCAGGTTATCAACACCATATATTTT. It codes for CASSAPQVINTIYF.

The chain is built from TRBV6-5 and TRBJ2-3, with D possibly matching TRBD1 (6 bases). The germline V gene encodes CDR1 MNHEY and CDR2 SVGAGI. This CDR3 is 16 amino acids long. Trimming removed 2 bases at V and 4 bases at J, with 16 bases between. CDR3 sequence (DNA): TGTGCCAGCAGTTACGGTGGGGGCGGGTGGGCAGATACGCAGTATTTT. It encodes CASSYGGGGWADTQYF.

CDR3 loop: CASTHPGTGNYEQYF. CDR3 DNA sequence: TGTGCCAGCACCCACCCCGGGACAGGGAATTACGAGCAGTACTTC. The rearrangement joins TRBV6-2 or TRBV6-3 to TRBJ2-7; TRBD1 matches 9 bases. The CDR3 covers 15 residues. Germline-derived CDR1 and CDR2 are MNHEY and SVGEGT. V trimming: 7 bases; J trimming: 4 bases; junction bases outside the gene matches: 11.

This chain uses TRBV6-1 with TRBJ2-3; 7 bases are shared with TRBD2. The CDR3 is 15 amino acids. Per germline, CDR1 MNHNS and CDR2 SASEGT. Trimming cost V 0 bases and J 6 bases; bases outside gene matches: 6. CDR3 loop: CASSEAGGPFDTQYF. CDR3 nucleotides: TGTGCCAGCAGTGAAGCGGGAGGGCCTTTTGATACGCAGTATTTT.

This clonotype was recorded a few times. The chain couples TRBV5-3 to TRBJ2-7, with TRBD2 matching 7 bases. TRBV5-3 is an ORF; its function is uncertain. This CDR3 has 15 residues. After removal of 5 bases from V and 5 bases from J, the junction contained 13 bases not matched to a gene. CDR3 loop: CARRGNPLAIDEQYF. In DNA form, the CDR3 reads TGTGCCAGAAGAGGAAATCCACTAGCGATCGACGAGCAGTACTTC.

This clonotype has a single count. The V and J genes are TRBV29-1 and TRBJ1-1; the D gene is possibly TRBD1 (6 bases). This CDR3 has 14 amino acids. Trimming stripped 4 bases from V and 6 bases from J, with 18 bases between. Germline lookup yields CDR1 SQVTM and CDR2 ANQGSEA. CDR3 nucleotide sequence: TGCAGCGTTGTCACAGGGCCTTCCTCTCCTGAAGCTTTCTTT. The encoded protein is CSVVTGPSSPEAFF.

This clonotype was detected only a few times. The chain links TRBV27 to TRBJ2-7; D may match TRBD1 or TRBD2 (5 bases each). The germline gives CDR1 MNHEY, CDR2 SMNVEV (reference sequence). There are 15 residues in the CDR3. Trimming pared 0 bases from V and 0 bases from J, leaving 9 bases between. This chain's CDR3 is CASSLSFGGSYEQYF. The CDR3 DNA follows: TGTGCCAGCAGTTTATCGTTTGGGGGCTCCTACGAGCAGTACTTC.

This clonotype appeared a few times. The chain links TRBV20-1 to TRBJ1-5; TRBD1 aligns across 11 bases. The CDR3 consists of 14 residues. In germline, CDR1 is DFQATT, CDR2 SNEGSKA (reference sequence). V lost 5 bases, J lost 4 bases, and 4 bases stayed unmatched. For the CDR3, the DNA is TGCAGTGCTTGGACAGGGGGCGGGAATCAGCCCCAGCATTTT. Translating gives CSAWTGGGNQPQHF.

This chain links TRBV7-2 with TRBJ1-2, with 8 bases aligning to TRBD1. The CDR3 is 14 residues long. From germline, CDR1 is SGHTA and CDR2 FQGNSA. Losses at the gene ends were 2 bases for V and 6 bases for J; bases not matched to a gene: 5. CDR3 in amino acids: CASSLRTGPDGYTF. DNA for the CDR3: TGTGCCAGCAGCTTACGGACAGGGCCTGATGGCTACACCTTC.

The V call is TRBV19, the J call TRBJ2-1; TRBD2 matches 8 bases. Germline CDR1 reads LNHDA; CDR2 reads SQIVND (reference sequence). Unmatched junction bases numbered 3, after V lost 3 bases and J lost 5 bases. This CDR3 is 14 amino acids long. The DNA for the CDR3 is TGTGCCAGTAGTATGACTAGCGCTAACAATGAGCAGTTCTTC. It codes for CASSMTSANNEQFF.

The CDR3 region has the DNA TGTGCCAGCAGCTTGGCTAACTCTGGAAACACCATATATTTT. Encoded protein: CASSLANSGNTIYF. The rearrangement uses TRBV7-2 and TRBJ1-3; D is uncertain. Germline V CDR1 and CDR2: SGHTA, FQGNSA. V lost 3 bases to trimming and J lost 0 bases, with 6 bases between them. The CDR3 is 14 residues long.

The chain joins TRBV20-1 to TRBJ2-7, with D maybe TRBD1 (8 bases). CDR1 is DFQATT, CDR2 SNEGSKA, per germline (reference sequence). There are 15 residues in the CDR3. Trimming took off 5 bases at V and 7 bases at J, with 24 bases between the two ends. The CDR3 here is CSAHGQGGFLREQYF. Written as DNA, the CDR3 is TGCAGTGCTCATGGACAGGGAGGGTTCTTAAGGGAGCAGTACTTC.

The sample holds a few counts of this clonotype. The CDR3 sequence: CSAGQMGRWETQYF. CDR3 coding DNA: TGCAGTGCTGGGCAGATGGGCAGGTGGGAGACCCAGTACTTC. The rearrangement links TRBV20-1 to TRBJ2-5; no clear D. The CDR3 contains 14 residues. V lost 5 bases and J lost 5, with 18 bases in between. Germline CDR1 and CDR2: DFQATT and SNEGSKA (reference sequence).

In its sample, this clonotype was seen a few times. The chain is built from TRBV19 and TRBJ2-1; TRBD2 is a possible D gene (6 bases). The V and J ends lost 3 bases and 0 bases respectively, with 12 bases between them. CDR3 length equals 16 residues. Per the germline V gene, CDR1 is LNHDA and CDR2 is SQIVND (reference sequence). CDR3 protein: CASSIRLADSYNEQFF. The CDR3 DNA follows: TGTGCCAGTAGTATTCGGTTAGCGGACTCCTACAATGAGCAGTTCTTC.

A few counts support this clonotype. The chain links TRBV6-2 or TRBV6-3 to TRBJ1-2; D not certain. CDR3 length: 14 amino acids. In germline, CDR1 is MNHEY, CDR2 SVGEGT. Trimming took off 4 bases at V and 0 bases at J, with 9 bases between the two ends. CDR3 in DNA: TGTGCCAGCAGTTCCGGTGCCTCTAACTATGGCTACACCTTC. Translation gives CASSSGASNYGYTF.

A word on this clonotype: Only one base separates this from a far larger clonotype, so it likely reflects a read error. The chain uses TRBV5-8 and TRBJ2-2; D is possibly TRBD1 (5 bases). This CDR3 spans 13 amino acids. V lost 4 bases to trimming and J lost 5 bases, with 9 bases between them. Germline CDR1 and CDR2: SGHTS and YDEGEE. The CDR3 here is CASSVGQTGELFF. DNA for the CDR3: TGTGCCAGCAGCGTGGGGCAGACCGGGGAGCTGTTTTTT.

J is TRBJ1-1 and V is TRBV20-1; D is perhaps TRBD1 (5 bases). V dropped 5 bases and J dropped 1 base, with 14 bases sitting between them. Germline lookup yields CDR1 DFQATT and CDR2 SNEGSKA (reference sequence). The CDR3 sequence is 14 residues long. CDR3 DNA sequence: TGCAGTGCTTCCAACCGAGGACAGAACACTGAAGCTTTCTTT. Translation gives CSASNRGQNTEAFF.

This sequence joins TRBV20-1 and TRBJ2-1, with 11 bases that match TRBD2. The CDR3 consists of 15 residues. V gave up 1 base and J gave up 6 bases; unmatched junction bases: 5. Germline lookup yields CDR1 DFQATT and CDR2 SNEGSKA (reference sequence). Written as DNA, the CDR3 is TGCAGTGCTAGAGCAAGACTAGCGGGGTCCAATGAGCAGTTCTTC. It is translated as CSARARLAGSNEQFF.

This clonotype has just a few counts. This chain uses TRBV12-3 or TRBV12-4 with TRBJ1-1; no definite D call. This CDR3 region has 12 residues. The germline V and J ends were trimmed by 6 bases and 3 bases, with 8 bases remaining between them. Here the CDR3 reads CASSSLYTEAFF. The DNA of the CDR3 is TGTGCCAGCAGCTCCCTGTACACTGAAGCTTTCTTT.